Listed here are 30 T cell receptor beta chains from one sample, sequenced in a study of cytomegalovirus exposure and HLA in healthy donors. The primer mix had 60 Vbeta and 13 Jbeta primers. Generated by immunoSEQ multiplex PCR, the TCRdb table keeps only in-frame clones and is missing some. Of about 160,000 clones in the sample, around 88% were seen once. Sequenced: PBMCs. Every receptor here comes from a woman in her twenties or thirties in good health and CMV-seronegative.

The chain couples TRBV7-2 to TRBJ2-1, with a tentative D call TRBD1 (6 bases). Trimming left V 5 bases short and J 9 bases short, with 11 bases between. The CDR3 extends over 12 amino acids. The germline V gene has CDR1 SGHTA and CDR2 FQGNSA. The CDR3 loop reads CASSRGTIEQFF. The CDR3 region has the DNA TGTGCCAGCAGCAGGGGGACAATTGAGCAGTTCTTC.

This chain joins TRBV29-1 and TRBJ1-1; a possible D gene is TRBD1 (5 bases). From germline, CDR1 is SQVTM and CDR2 ANQGSEA. This CDR3 is built from 15 residues. Trimming removed 4 bases at V and 6 bases at J, with 21 bases between. CDR3 residues: CSVAGLARVDPEAFF. CDR3 coding DNA: TGCAGCGTTGCTGGGTTGGCCAGGGTGGACCCTGAAGCTTTCTTT.

The chain uses TRBV4-2 and TRBJ2-5; the match to TRBD2 covers 9 bases. The germline V gene has CDR1 LGHNA and CDR2 YNFKEQ. V was pared by 0 bases and J by 10 bases, with 9 bases of the junction left unmatched. The CDR3 runs to 15 residues. As DNA, the CDR3 is TGTGCCAGCAGCCAAGAGGAGCGGGGGGTGAAGGGCCAGTACTTC. Protein: CASSQEERGVKGQYF.

This clone was seen once. The V and J genes are TRBV5-1 and TRBJ2-1, with TRBD2 matching 10 bases. The CDR3 covers 18 residues. The junction had 10 bases not matched to a gene; V was cut back by 0 bases and J by 4 bases. CDR1 and CDR2 (germline): SGHRS, YFSETQ. The CDR3 DNA follows: TGCGCCAGCAGCTTGGAGCTGCTAGCGGGAGTATCGTACAATGAGCAGTTCTTC. It encodes CASSLELLAGVSYNEQFF.

The chain joins TRBV9 to TRBJ1-3, with 7 positions matching TRBD1. Germline loops: CDR1 SGDLS, CDR2 YYNGEE. The V and J ends lost 4 bases and 2 bases, in that order; junction bases with no gene match: 6. This CDR3 has 15 amino acids. This chain's CDR3 is CASSPNRGPGNTIYF. The CDR3 region has the DNA TGTGCCAGCAGCCCAAACAGGGGTCCTGGAAACACCATATATTTT.

The chain combines TRBV9 with TRBJ1-2, with D maybe TRBD1 (6 bases). The V gene's germline CDR1 is SGDLS and CDR2 YYNGEE. V gave up 4 bases and J gave up 0 bases, with 10 bases separating them. The CDR3 consists of 14 residues. CDR3: CASSQGSSNYGYTF. As DNA, the CDR3 is TGTGCCAGCAGCCAGGGGTCCTCTAACTATGGCTACACCTTC.

The chain employs TRBV7-9 and TRBJ2-7, with D possibly TRBD2 on 6 matching bases. V lost 0 bases, J lost 1 base, and 13 bases lay in between. CDR1 and CDR2 (germline): SEHNR, FQNEAQ (reference sequence). The CDR3 has 16 residues. In DNA form, the CDR3 reads TGTGCCAGCAGCTTAGCGCGGGGCGCACGGTCCTACGAGCAGTACTTC. It specifies CASSLARGARSYEQYF. Full variable domain (rest looked up from reference TRBV7-9 and TRBJ2-7): DTGVSQNPRHKITKRGQNVTFRCDPISEHNRLYWYRQTLGQGPEFLTYFQNEAQLEKSRLLSDRFSAERPKGSFSTLEIQRTEQGDSAMYLCASSLARGARSYEQYFGPGTRLTVT.

J is TRBJ1-1 and V is TRBV5-1; D perhaps matches TRBD1 (5 bases). V was clipped by 1 base and J by 3 bases, with 13 bases between them. CDR3 size: 15 residues. Per germline, CDR1 SGHRS and CDR2 YFSETQ. The CDR3 loop reads CASSLSAGRHTEAFF. CDR3 in DNA: TGCGCCAGCAGCTTGTCGGCAGGGAGGCACACTGAAGCTTTCTTT.

The chain's CDR3 is CATSRGQGINNEKLFF. CDR3 nucleotide sequence: TGTGCCACCAGCAGAGGCCAGGGAATCAATAATGAAAAACTGTTTTTT. J is TRBJ1-4 and V is TRBV15, with D perhaps TRBD1 (5 bases). Germline lookup yields CDR1 LNHNV and CDR2 YYDKDF (reference sequence). With 1 base removed from V and 4 bases from J, the gap between germline ends came to 13 bases. This CDR3 contains 16 residues.

The rearrangement links TRBV10-1 to TRBJ2-1, with D possibly matching TRBD2 (5 bases). Germline CDR1 WNHNN, CDR2 SYGVQD (reference sequence). The CDR3 has 13 residues. V was clipped by 0 bases and J by 16 bases, with 16 bases between them. The CDR3 DNA sequence: TGCGCCAGCAGTGAGTCGGGTCGGGAAAGTTCCTTCTTC. Amino acid sequence: CASSESGRESSFF.

V and J are TRBV7-9 and TRBJ2-2, with D maybe TRBD2 (5 bases). Germline V CDR1 and CDR2: SEHNR, FQNEAQ (reference sequence). The CDR3 runs 15 residues. The V gene lost 5 bases and the J gene lost 1 base, with 11 bases spanning the gap. The CDR3 DNA follows: TGTGCCAGCAGCACTAGTTTCGGGAACACCGGGGAGCTGTTTTTT. This encodes CASSTSFGNTGELFF.

The CDR3 loop reads CASRTLFGRDSNQPQHF. For the CDR3, the DNA is TGTGCCAGCAGAACCCTCTTCGGGAGAGATAGCAATCAGCCCCAGCATTTT. The rearrangement links TRBV6-4 to TRBJ1-5; D is unresolved. CDR1 and CDR2 (germline): MRHNA, SNTAGT. The CDR3 has 17 residues. V was trimmed by 6 bases and J by 0 bases, leaving 18 bases between them.

The chain links TRBV5-4 to TRBJ2-5, with 7 bases that match TRBD1. This CDR3 contains 15 residues. Looked up from germline, CDR1 is SGHNT and CDR2 is YYREEE (reference sequence). The trim removed 4 bases at V and 4 bases at J, leaving 10 bases unmatched. The CDR3 DNA reads as TGTGCCAGCAGCCCGGGACAGCGAGGCCCAGAGACCCAGTACTTC. It yields the protein CASSPGQRGPETQYF.

The V and J genes are TRBV6-5 and TRBJ2-1; 7 bases agree with TRBD2. Germline CDR1 is MNHEY and CDR2 is SVGAGI. There are 14 residues in the CDR3. After removal of 5 bases from V and 6 bases from J, the junction contained 7 bases not matched to a gene. The CDR3 sequence: CASSPRERGNEQFF. DNA for the CDR3: TGTGCCAGCAGTCCGCGGGAGCGAGGCAATGAGCAGTTCTTC.

This chain's CDR3 is CASSPVLSGGEQYF. The CDR3 bases are TGTGCCAGCAGCCCGGTATTGTCAGGGGGCGAGCAGTACTTC. The genes are TRBV14 and TRBJ2-7, with TRBD1 matching 7 bases. This CDR3 contains 14 residues. Germline lookup yields CDR1 SGHDN and CDR2 FVKESK. The J segment lost 6 bases and the V segment lost 4 bases, leaving 9 bases of the junction unmatched.

V and J are TRBV7-9 and TRBJ2-7; D call uncertain. This CDR3 comprises 13 residues. The V end lost 3 bases, the J end lost 3 bases, and 9 bases lay between the germline ends. Germline V gene data show CDR1 as SEHNR and CDR2 as FQNEAQ (reference sequence). The CDR3 DNA is TGTGCCAGCAGCTTGAGTAACTTCTACGAGCAGTACTTC. As protein: CASSLSNFYEQYF.

The chain carries TRBV4-2 and TRBJ2-3; 8 bases fit TRBD2. CDR1 and CDR2 (germline): LGHNA, YNFKEQ. Trimming removed 0 bases from V and 4 bases from J; junction bases left unmatched: 18. The CDR3 runs to 20 residues. CDR3 sequence reads: CASSQDRGSGRRYLADTQYF. The DNA of the CDR3 is TGTGCCAGCAGCCAAGATAGGGGCAGCGGGAGAAGGTATTTGGCAGATACGCAGTATTTT.

This sequence joins TRBV2 and TRBJ1-2; D call uncertain. This CDR3 contains 14 residues. Trimming cost V 3 bases and J 0 bases, with 8 bases left between them. CDR1 SNHLY and CDR2 FYNNEI come from the germline V gene. The CDR3 region is CASSESGPNYGYTF. The CDR3 DNA follows: TGTGCCAGCAGTGAGTCAGGTCCTAACTATGGCTACACCTTC. Drawing the rest from reference TRBV2 and TRBJ1-2, the complete variable domain is EPEVTQTPSHQVTQMGQEVILRCVPISNHLYFYWYRQILGQKVEFLVSFYNNEISEKSEIFDDQFSVERPDGSNFTLKIRSTKLEDSAMYFCASSESGPNYGYTFGSGTRLTVV.

This rearrangement joins TRBV6-5 to TRBJ1-2, with TRBD1 matching over 10 bases. After removal of 6 bases from V and 4 bases from J, the junction contained 8 bases not matched to a gene. Germline V CDR1 and CDR2: MNHEY, SVGAGI. CDR3 length: 15 residues. CDR3 sequence reads: CASRPPGQGIYGYTF. The CDR3 DNA follows: TGTGCCAGCAGGCCCCCGGGACAGGGGATCTATGGCTACACCTTC.

The chain employs TRBV29-1 and TRBJ2-3; D possibly corresponds to TRBD1 (5 bases). V lost 4 bases and J lost 6, with 23 bases in between. This CDR3 region has 16 residues. Looked up from germline, CDR1 is SQVTM and CDR2 is ANQGSEA. This chain's CDR3 is CSVGQGTRNGGDTQYF. DNA for the CDR3: TGCAGCGTTGGTCAGGGCACCCGGAATGGTGGGGATACGCAGTATTTT.

The chain combines TRBV5-4 with TRBJ2-5; D is uncertain. The DNA end favors TRBJ2-7, so the J call may be wrong. The V gene's germline CDR1 is SGHNT and CDR2 YYREEE (reference sequence). This CDR3 is built from 13 residues. CDR3 amino acids: CASSLPGFYEQYF. CDR3 coding DNA: TGTGCCAGCAGCTTGCCGGGTTTTTACGAGCAGTACTTC.

The chain combines TRBV9 with TRBJ2-3; D is ambiguous. There are 14 residues in the CDR3. Germline V CDR1 and CDR2: SGDLS, YYNGEE. V gave up 0 bases and J gave up 4 bases, with 9 bases separating them. The DNA for the CDR3 is TGTGCCAGCAGCGTAGTCGCGTTGGCAGATACGCAGTATTTT. It yields the protein CASSVVALADTQYF.

The table lists this clone with a few counts. V and J are TRBV6-6 and TRBJ2-2; 10 bases line up with TRBD2. The CDR3 runs 16 residues. Germline CDR1 MNHNY, CDR2 SVGAGI (reference sequence). Germline trimming cut 6 bases from V and 3 bases from J; bases unmatched to any gene: 7. The CDR3 reads CASRDRAGGDTGELFF. CDR3 DNA sequence: TGTGCCAGCAGAGACAGAGCGGGAGGGGACACCGGGGAGCTGTTTTTT.

The chain recombines TRBV18 with TRBJ2-5; 8 bases are a match to TRBD2. V lost 3 bases to trimming and J lost 11 bases; unmatched junction nucleotides: 14. Per the germline V gene, CDR1 is KGHSH and CDR2 is LQKENI. The CDR3 covers 15 residues. In DNA form, the CDR3 reads TGTGCCAGCTCACCCTCACTAGCGGAGGCAAGCGGGCAGTACTTC. This translates into CASSPSLAEASGQYF.

This clone was seen a few times. The rearrangement uses TRBV5-1 and TRBJ1-1; D is unresolved. CDR1 is SGHRS and CDR2 is YFSETQ in the germline V gene. This CDR3 contains 13 residues. V was cut by 3 bases and J by 9 bases, with 15 bases left in between. For the CDR3, the DNA is TGCGCCAGCAGCTCGATGTGGCGCGGCAAAGCTTTCTTT. Its protein product is CASSSMWRGKAFF.

The chain is built from TRBV7-2 and TRBJ1-2; TRBD1 matches 7 bases. The J segment lost 4 bases and the V segment lost 3 bases, leaving 8 bases of the junction unmatched. Germline assignment: CDR1 SGHTA and CDR2 FQGNSA. This CDR3 region has 15 residues. The CDR3 loop is CASSFGTAHVYGYTF. The DNA of the CDR3 is TGTGCCAGCAGCTTCGGGACAGCCCACGTCTATGGCTACACCTTC.

The gene calls are TRBV28 and TRBJ1-5, with 8 bases that match TRBD1. V lost 3 bases, J lost 2 bases, and 6 bases stayed unmatched. This CDR3 contains 16 residues. The germline V gene has CDR1 MDHEN and CDR2 SYDVKM. CDR3 sequence (DNA): TGTGCCAGCAGTTTGTGGACAGGGAGGGGCAATCAGCCCCAGCATTTT. This translates into CASSLWTGRGNQPQHF.

CDR3 DNA sequence: TGTGCCAGCAGGCCCCTAGGGGGGGGCTCCTACGAGCAGTACTTC. Translation gives CASRPLGGGSYEQYF. The chain is built from TRBV6-5 and TRBJ2-5; possibly TRBD2 for D (7 bases). The DNA end favors TRBJ2-7, so the J call may be wrong. Germline V CDR1 and CDR2: MNHEY, SVGAGI. This CDR3 comprises 15 residues.

This chain connects TRBV7-8 to TRBJ2-5, with 7 bases fitting TRBD2. The CDR3 is 16 residues long. Germline CDR1 SGHVS, CDR2 FQNEAQ. The ends lost 2 bases at V and 1 base at J; junction bases unmatched: 7. Written as DNA, the CDR3 is TGTGCCAGCAGCTTACGGGCGGGAGCTTTCCAAGAGACCCAGTACTTC. This encodes CASSLRAGAFQETQYF. Drawing the rest from reference TRBV7-8 and TRBJ2-5, the complete variable domain is GAGVSQSPRYKVAKRGQDVALRCDPISGHVSLFWYQQALGQGPEFLTYFQNEAQLDKSGLPSDRFFAERPEGSVSTLKIQRTQQEDSAVYLCASSLRAGAFQETQYFGPGTRLLVL.

CDR3 sequence reads: CASRRDSSTDTQYF. Here the CDR3 DNA reads TGTGCCAGCAGGAGGGACAGCTCCACAGATACGCAGTATTTT. The chain is built from TRBV6-5 and TRBJ2-3; 7 bases are shared with TRBD1. There are 14 residues in the CDR3. V shed 6 bases, J shed 2 bases, and the junction held 5 bases outside the gene matches. Germline-derived CDR1 and CDR2 are MNHEY and SVGAGI.